Listed here are 5 T cell receptor beta chains from one sample, sequenced in a study of response to subunit inactivated influenza vaccine. In TCRdb, the RT-PCR reads were re-called with MiXCR into one record per CDR3 protein. The table shows more than 700,000 distinct CDR3 sequences, with 21% occurring only once. The starting material was PBMCs from blood, obtained more than 4 days after vaccination. These TCRs come from a man aged 45-65 years who received an inactivated influenza vaccine.

CDR3 bases: TGCAGTGCTAGGAGGGGGGACGGGCGGGCGATCAATGAGCAGTTCTTC. Its protein is CSARRGDGRAINEQFF. The genes are TRBV20-1 and TRBJ2-1; TRBD1 or TRBD2 may be the D gene (6 bases each). Germline lookup yields CDR1 DFQATT and CDR2 SNEGSKA (reference sequence). Trimming cost V 3 bases and J 6 bases, with 21 bases left between them. The CDR3 spans 16 residues.

To note about this clonotype: Its ends do not fully match the called genes, so a read error is possible. The J gene is TRBJ2-5, the V gene TRBV7-9; D is perhaps TRBD1 (5 bases). The CDR3 is 12 amino acids. Germline CDR1 reads SEHNR; CDR2 reads FQNEAQ (reference sequence). CDR3: CASSLVGPPGHF. The CDR3 DNA reads TGTGCCAGCAGCTTAGTGGGGCCACCTGGTCACTTC.

This clonotype was observed at least ten times. The V gene is TRBV7-6, the J gene TRBJ2-7; 11 nucleotides line up with TRBD1. Germline values: CDR1 SGHVS, CDR2 FNYEAQ. This CDR3 contains 17 residues. V was pared by 1 base and J by 5 bases, with 10 bases of the junction left unmatched. CDR3 amino acids: CASSLESGQGGNNEQYF. The CDR3 bases are TGTGCCAGCAGCTTAGAGTCGGGACAGGGGGGCAACAACGAGCAGTACTTC.

This clonotype was picked up a small number of times. The V call is TRBV12-3 or TRBV12-4, the J call TRBJ1-2, with 8 positions matching TRBD1. Trimming took 2 bases from V and 8 from J; bases not matched to a gene: 10. The CDR3 has 15 residues. CDR3 amino acids: CASSLIITGGQGYTF. The CDR3, as DNA: TGTGCCAGCAGTTTAATTATCACAGGGGGGCAAGGCTACACCTTC.

A single count supports this clonotype. J is TRBJ2-2 and V is TRBV6-2 or TRBV6-3; D gene uncertain. This CDR3 has 14 residues. V gave up 6 bases and J gave up 4 bases, with 12 bases separating them. Germline-derived CDR1 and CDR2 are MNHEY and SVGEGT. CDR3 nucleotides: TGTGCCAGCAGCCCCAATGAGATCACCGGGGAGCTGTTTTTT. This codes for CASSPNEITGELFF.